Presented here are 9 T cell receptor beta chains from one specimen sequenced in a study of vaccination effects on CD4 cells after COVID-19. ViraFEST used viral peptide pools to expand antigen-specific CD4+ T cells before sequencing. Subsequent to a culture period of roughly 11 days, CD4+ T cells were isolated. People in the vaccine group had not been infected with SARS-CoV-2 before, and their nucleocapsid antibodies were negative. Assay: immunoSEQ multiplex PCR; the TCRdb copy retains only in-frame clones and omits some. The sample lists around 66,000 clones; around three quarters were seen once. Their target antigens are unknown. The sample in question was CD4+ T cells from PBMCs cultured with HCoV-OC43 spike peptides, obtained before COVID-19 vaccination. Described subset: HCoV-OC43 spike overlapping peptide pool stimulation. The receptors originated from a human donor who received a COVID-19 vaccine.

The chain is built from TRBV11-2 and TRBJ1-3, with TRBD1 matching over 9 bases. CDR1 and CDR2 (germline): SGHAT, FQNNGV. Losses at the gene ends were 5 bases for V and 3 bases for J; bases not matched to a gene: 5. The CDR3 contains 15 residues. CDR3 DNA: TGTGCCAGCAGCACCCTGGGACAGGGTGGAAACACCATATATTTT. Residues: CASSTLGQGGNTIYF.

This clone was recorded a few times. V gene TRBV15 combines with J gene TRBJ2-7; D is undetermined. The germline V gene encodes CDR1 LNHNV and CDR2 YYDKDF (reference sequence). V lost 0 bases, J lost 2 bases, and 8 bases lay in between. The CDR3 runs to 14 residues. The CDR3 sequence: CATSRDGSPYEQYV. The CDR3 DNA sequence: TGTGCCACCAGCAGAGATGGGTCCCCCTACGAGCAGTACGTC.

The chain joins TRBV5-4 to TRBJ1-4; 9 positions match TRBD1. The CDR3 has 15 residues. The V and J ends lost 0 bases and 5 bases, in that order; junction bases with no gene match: 2. The germline V gene has CDR1 SGHNT and CDR2 YYREEE (reference sequence). CDR3 in DNA: TGTGCCAGCAGCTTGGTGGGACAGGGAAATGAAAAACTGTTTTTT. Translating it yields CASSLVGQGNEKLFF.

The chain couples TRBV7-8 to TRBJ1-1; a weak D match, TRBD1 (6 bases). The CDR3 has 15 residues. Per germline, CDR1 SGHVS and CDR2 FQNEAQ. The ends were cut back, 4 bases at V and 5 bases at J, with 17 bases in the middle. The CDR3 loop reads CASSYIAGEGTEAFF. The CDR3 region has the DNA TGTGCCAGCAGCTACATCGCAGGGGAGGGGACTGAAGCTTTCTTT.

The genes are TRBV5-4 and TRBJ2-5, with 12 nucleotides matching TRBD2. The CDR3 spans 15 residues. CDR1 SGHNT and CDR2 YYREEE come from the germline V gene (reference sequence). The ends lost 1 base at V and 2 bases at J; junction bases unmatched: 0. The CDR3 reads CASSLTSGGQETQYF. CDR3 nucleotide sequence: TGTGCCAGCAGCTTGACTAGCGGGGGGCAAGAGACCCAGTACTTC.

This clone was picked up one time. The chain links TRBV19 to TRBJ1-1, with a possible D match to TRBD1 (6 bases). Between the trimmed V and J ends, which lost 5 bases and 10 bases, there was a span of 17 bases. The CDR3 is 13 residues long. Germline V gene data show CDR1 as LNHDA and CDR2 as SQIVND (reference sequence). CDR3 in amino acids: CASSLTNREGAFF. The CDR3 DNA reads as TGTGCCAGTAGTCTCACAAACAGGGAAGGAGCTTTCTTT.

The CDR3 DNA reads as TGTGCCAGCAGTCCAAGTGGAAACTCTGGAAACACCATATATTTT. Its translation is CASSPSGNSGNTIYF. The V and J genes are TRBV7-2 and TRBJ1-3, with unresolved D. Germline CDR1 and CDR2: SGHTA and FQGNSA. V was clipped by 6 bases and J by 0 bases, with 12 bases between them. This CDR3 has 15 residues.

The rearrangement links TRBV14 to TRBJ2-7; 9 bases fit TRBD2. Germline V gene sequence: CDR1 SGHDN, CDR2 FVKESK. V shed 0 bases, J shed 3 bases, and the junction held 6 bases outside the gene matches. The CDR3 consists of 16 residues. The CDR3 region has the DNA TGTGCCAGCAGCCAAGATAAAGCGGGGGGTTTCTACGAGCAGTACGTC. Translated: CASSQDKAGGFYEQYV.

The count of this clone is one. The rearrangement uses TRBV6-5 and TRBJ1-1; D remains ambiguous. V was trimmed by 9 bases and J by 2 bases, leaving 16 bases between them. This CDR3 region has 14 residues. The germline V gene has CDR1 MNHEY and CDR2 SVGAGI. CDR3 amino acids: CASLAQVINTEAFF. CDR3 in DNA: TGTGCCAGTTTAGCCCAGGTTATTAACACTGAAGCTTTCTTT.